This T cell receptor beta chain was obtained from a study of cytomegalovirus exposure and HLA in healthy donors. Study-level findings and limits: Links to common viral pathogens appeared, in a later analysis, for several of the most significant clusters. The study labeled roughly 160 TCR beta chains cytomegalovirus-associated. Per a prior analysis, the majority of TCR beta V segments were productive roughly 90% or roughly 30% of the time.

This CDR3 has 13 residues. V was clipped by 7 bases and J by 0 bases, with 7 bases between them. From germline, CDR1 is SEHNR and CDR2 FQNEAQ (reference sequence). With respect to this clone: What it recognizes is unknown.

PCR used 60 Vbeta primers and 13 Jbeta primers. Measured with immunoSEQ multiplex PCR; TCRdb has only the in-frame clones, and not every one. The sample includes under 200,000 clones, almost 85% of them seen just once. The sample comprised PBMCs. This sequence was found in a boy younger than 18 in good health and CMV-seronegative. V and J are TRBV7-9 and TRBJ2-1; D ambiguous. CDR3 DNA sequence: TGTGCCAGCACTACCCCCTCCTACAATGAGCAGTTCTTC. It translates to CASTTPSYNEQFF.